This is a list of T cell receptor beta chains from one sample in a study of radiation and T cells in renal cell carcinoma. Profiled with immunoSEQ multiplex PCR; TCRdb holds only in-frame clones, not every one. The profile shows some 110,000 clones, approximately 80% of them singletons. The starting material was blood, obtained from a patient whose treatment included radiotherapy and nephrectomy. The receptors were gathered from a woman between 55 and 75 years old with renal cell carcinoma. Each CDR3 is given with its conserved first and last residue. D genes are given only for firm matches. Size tells how often a clone was seen (once, few, many) or the class of an expanded clone, and some rows leave it out.

cdr3_nt: TGTGCCAGCAGCCGAAATTCACCCCTCCACTTT
cdr3_aa: CASSRNSPLHF
clone_size: NA
d_call: NA
v_call: TRBV2
j_call: TRBJ1-6

cdr3_nt: TGTGCCAGTAGCGGGACCCCCACCAACAATGAGCAGTTCTTC
cdr3_aa: CASSGTPTNNEQFF
clone_size: NA
d_call: NA
v_call: TRBV19
j_call: TRBJ2-1

cdr3_nt: TGTGCCAGCTCACCCCGGGACAGGGACCAAGAGACCCAGTACTTC
cdr3_aa: CASSPRDRDQETQYF
clone_size: NA
d_call: TRBD1
v_call: TRBV18
j_call: TRBJ2-5

cdr3_nt: TGTGCCAGCACCCGCAGTGCCTCCTACGAGCAGTACTTC
cdr3_aa: CASTRSASYEQYF
clone_size: NA
d_call: NA
v_call: TRBV7-2
j_call: TRBJ2-7

cdr3_nt: TGTGCCAGCAGCTTAGATGGGGGCCCAGACACTGAAGCTTTCTTT
cdr3_aa: CASSLDGGPDTEAFF
clone_size: NA
d_call: NA
v_call: TRBV11-3
j_call: TRBJ1-1

cdr3_nt: TGTGCCAGCAGTGTCAGACCCCTTAACTATGGCTACACCTTC
cdr3_aa: CASSVRPLNYGYTF
clone_size: NA
d_call: NA
v_call: TRBV6-5
j_call: TRBJ1-2

cdr3_nt: TGTGCCAGTAGTATAGGCCAGGTCGGGGAGCTGTTTTTT
cdr3_aa: CASSIGQVGELFF
clone_size: few
d_call: NA
v_call: TRBV19
j_call: TRBJ2-2

cdr3_nt: TGTGCCAGTAGTATTAATCAGGGTTTCCAGCCCCAGCATTTT
cdr3_aa: CASSINQGFQPQHF
clone_size: NA
d_call: NA
v_call: TRBV19
j_call: TRBJ1-5

cdr3_nt: TGTGCCAGCAATCGCCCTGGGCCTATGAACACTGAAGCTTTCTTT
cdr3_aa: CASNRPGPMNTEAFF
clone_size: NA
d_call: NA
v_call: TRBV10-3
j_call: TRBJ1-1

cdr3_nt: TGTGCCAGCAGCGCATCGGGACAAAGTAATGAGCAGTTCTTC
cdr3_aa: CASSASGQSNEQFF
clone_size: NA
d_call: NA
v_call: TRBV9
j_call: TRBJ2-1

cdr3_nt: TGTGCCATCACCCATACAGGTGATGGCTACACCTTC
cdr3_aa: CAITHTGDGYTF
clone_size: NA
d_call: NA
v_call: TRBV10-3
j_call: TRBJ1-2

cdr3_nt: TGCGCCAGCAGCCCCCACGGGCAGAATCAGCCCCAGCATTTT
cdr3_aa: CASSPHGQNQPQHF
clone_size: NA
d_call: NA
v_call: TRBV4-1
j_call: TRBJ1-5

cdr3_nt: TGTGCCAGCAGCCCGGCGGCTAACACTGAAGCTTTCTTT
cdr3_aa: CASSPAANTEAFF
clone_size: NA
d_call: NA
v_call: TRBV11-3
j_call: TRBJ1-1

cdr3_nt: TGTGCCAGCAGTGAGGGACAGCTGAACACCGGGGAGCTGTTTTTT
cdr3_aa: CASSEGQLNTGELFF
clone_size: NA
d_call: TRBD1
v_call: TRBV25-1
j_call: TRBJ2-2

cdr3_nt: TGCAGCGCCCTAGTACGACAGGGAAAGAACGAGCAGTACTTC
cdr3_aa: CSALVRQGKNEQYF
clone_size: NA
d_call: TRBD1
v_call: TRBV29-1
j_call: TRBJ2-7

cdr3_nt: TGTGCCAGCAGCAAAAGTATCGTGCAGGACAGACACCTTAGGCAGCAGTACTTC
cdr3_aa: CASSKSIVQDRHLRQQYF
clone_size: NA
d_call: NA
v_call: TRBV21-1
j_call: TRBJ2-7

cdr3_nt: TGTGCCACCAAACTGACAGGGGATTACGAGCAGTACTTC
cdr3_aa: CATKLTGDYEQYF
clone_size: NA
d_call: TRBD1
v_call: TRBV28
j_call: TRBJ2-7

cdr3_nt: TGCGCCAGCAGCTTGTTGGACGGTCCTCGGGTCTACGAGCAGTACTTC
cdr3_aa: CASSLLDGPRVYEQYF
clone_size: NA
d_call: NA
v_call: TRBV5-1
j_call: TRBJ2-7

cdr3_nt: TGTGCCAGCAGTTTTTTACCGCAGGGGAACACTGAAGCTTTCTTT
cdr3_aa: CASSFLPQGNTEAFF
clone_size: NA
d_call: NA
v_call: TRBV27
j_call: TRBJ1-1

cdr3_nt: TGCGCCAGCAGCCAAGATCCGGGACAGGGTTTCAATGAGCAGTTCTTC
cdr3_aa: CASSQDPGQGFNEQFF
clone_size: many
d_call: TRBD1
v_call: TRBV4-1
j_call: TRBJ2-1

cdr3_nt: TGTGCCAGCAGTGGCAATCCCGGGACAGGGAAAAGTAATGAAAAACTGTTTTTT
cdr3_aa: CASSGNPGTGKSNEKLFF
clone_size: NA
d_call: TRBD1
v_call: TRBV2
j_call: TRBJ1-4

cdr3_nt: TGCGCCAGCAGCCAAGCCCCGGACAGCTTCTCTGGAAACACCATATATTTT
cdr3_aa: CASSQAPDSFSGNTIYF
clone_size: NA
d_call: NA
v_call: TRBV4-1
j_call: TRBJ1-3

cdr3_nt: TGTGCCAGCAGCTTAGGACTAGCGGAAGAGACCCAGTACTTC
cdr3_aa: CASSLGLAEETQYF
clone_size: NA
d_call: TRBD2
v_call: TRBV11-3
j_call: TRBJ2-5

cdr3_nt: TGTGCCAGCAGTTACTTGGACAGGGCTGGCTACACCTTC
cdr3_aa: CASSYLDRAGYTF
clone_size: NA
d_call: TRBD1
v_call: TRBV6-6
j_call: TRBJ1-2

cdr3_nt: TGTGCCAGCAGCCCGGACGGGCCTGACTATGGCTACACCTTC
cdr3_aa: CASSPDGPDYGYTF
clone_size: NA
d_call: NA
v_call: TRBV5-6
j_call: TRBJ1-2

cdr3_nt: TGTGCCAGCGGGAAGGGGGGGCCCGGAGCAGATACGCAGTATTTT
cdr3_aa: CASGKGGPGADTQYF
clone_size: NA
d_call: NA
v_call: TRBV6-6
j_call: TRBJ2-3

cdr3_nt: TGTGCCAGCAGCCTCGGACTAGCGTCTGGCGAGCAGTACTTC
cdr3_aa: CASSLGLASGEQYF
clone_size: NA
d_call: TRBD2
v_call: TRBV6-6
j_call: TRBJ2-7

cdr3_nt: TGTGCCAGCAGGATTTCAGGGGGCAATGGCTACACCTTC
cdr3_aa: CASRISGGNGYTF
clone_size: NA
d_call: TRBD1
v_call: TRBV2
j_call: TRBJ1-2

cdr3_nt: TGTGCCAGCAGTTACTTAGGCGGCTCTGGAAACACCATATATTTT
cdr3_aa: CASSYLGGSGNTIYF
clone_size: NA
d_call: NA
v_call: TRBV6-6
j_call: TRBJ1-3

cdr3_nt: TGTGCCAGCACCGACGGGGGGCGAGGGGAAAAACTGTTTTTT
cdr3_aa: CASTDGGRGEKLFF
clone_size: NA
d_call: NA
v_call: TRBV5-8
j_call: TRBJ1-4

cdr3_nt: TGTGCCAGCAGGGACAGGGGGAACGGCTACACCTTC
cdr3_aa: CASRDRGNGYTF
clone_size: NA
d_call: TRBD1
v_call: TRBV5-6
j_call: TRBJ1-2

cdr3_nt: TGTGCCAGCACCGATTGGGGCGGAGCCCAAGAGACCCAGTACTTC
cdr3_aa: CASTDWGGAQETQYF
clone_size: NA
d_call: NA
v_call: TRBV5-6
j_call: TRBJ2-5

cdr3_nt: TGTGCCAGCAGTTTATCGATGGATCAGCCCCAGCATTTT
cdr3_aa: CASSLSMDQPQHF
clone_size: NA
d_call: NA
v_call: TRBV27
j_call: TRBJ1-5

cdr3_nt: TGTGCCAGCAGCGTAGGGGCAGGGGCGATCCAAGAGACCCAGTACTTC
cdr3_aa: CASSVGAGAIQETQYF
clone_size: NA
d_call: NA
v_call: TRBV9
j_call: TRBJ2-5

cdr3_nt: TGTGCCAGCAGTCCAAGACAGGGGAACGGGGAGCTGTTTTTT
cdr3_aa: CASSPRQGNGELFF
clone_size: NA
d_call: TRBD1
v_call: TRBV6-5
j_call: TRBJ2-2

cdr3_nt: TGTGCCAGCACCCAGCCGGTTTATAATTCACCCCTCCACTTT
cdr3_aa: CASTQPVYNSPLHF
clone_size: NA
d_call: NA
v_call: TRBV6-6
j_call: TRBJ1-6

cdr3_nt: TGTGCCAGCAGCGTAGGGCCCAGTGTTACAGATACGCAGTATTTT
cdr3_aa: CASSVGPSVTDTQYF
clone_size: NA
d_call: NA
v_call: TRBV9
j_call: TRBJ2-3

cdr3_nt: TGTGCCAGCAGCCGCGGGGGGGCCAAAACAGATACGCAGTATTTT
cdr3_aa: CASSRGGAKTDTQYF
clone_size: once
d_call: TRBD2
v_call: TRBV13
j_call: TRBJ2-3

cdr3_nt: TGCGCCAGCGGGTGGGACAGGCTCACAGATACGCAGTATTTT
cdr3_aa: CASGWDRLTDTQYF
clone_size: NA
d_call: TRBD1
v_call: TRBV10-2
j_call: TRBJ2-3

cdr3_nt: TGTGCCAGTAGTATCGGAAGTGAAGCTTTCTTT
cdr3_aa: CASSIGSEAFF
clone_size: NA
d_call: NA
v_call: TRBV19
j_call: TRBJ1-1

cdr3_nt: TGTGCCAGCAGTGATTGGGGACGAGGGTACGAGCAGTACTTC
cdr3_aa: CASSDWGRGYEQYF
clone_size: NA
d_call: NA
v_call: TRBV6-1
j_call: TRBJ2-7

cdr3_nt: TGCAGCGTTGGGACAGTCTACGAGCAGTACTTC
cdr3_aa: CSVGTVYEQYF
clone_size: NA
d_call: NA
v_call: TRBV29-1
j_call: TRBJ2-7

cdr3_nt: TGTGCCAGCAGTTACAGGGGAGGCGGAGAGACCCAGTACTTC
cdr3_aa: CASSYRGGGETQYF
clone_size: NA
d_call: NA
v_call: TRBV6-5
j_call: TRBJ2-5

cdr3_nt: TGCGCCAGCAGCTTTACCGGGACCAGCTACAATGAGCAGTTCTTC
cdr3_aa: CASSFTGTSYNEQFF
clone_size: NA
d_call: NA
v_call: TRBV5-1
j_call: TRBJ2-1

cdr3_nt: TGTGCCAGCAGTGAACGGGCGACGGTGACTGAAGCTTTCTTT
cdr3_aa: CASSERATVTEAFF
clone_size: NA
d_call: NA
v_call: TRBV25-1
j_call: TRBJ1-1

cdr3_nt: TGTGCCAGCAGTTTATCGGGTGCGGGGCCCCCCTCCTACGAGCAGTACTTC
cdr3_aa: CASSLSGAGPPSYEQYF
clone_size: NA
d_call: NA
v_call: TRBV27
j_call: TRBJ2-7

cdr3_nt: TGTGCCAGCTCCCAAGGGCAACACAATGAGCAGTTCTTC
cdr3_aa: CASSQGQHNEQFF
clone_size: NA
d_call: NA
v_call: TRBV7-2
j_call: TRBJ2-1

cdr3_nt: TGTGCCAGCAGCGGGCAACTGAACACTGAAGCTTTCTTT
cdr3_aa: CASSGQLNTEAFF
clone_size: few
d_call: NA
v_call: TRBV6-5
j_call: TRBJ1-1

cdr3_nt: TGTGCCAGTAGCGACACGACCGGGACTAGCCCGTTCTTC
cdr3_aa: CASSDTTGTSPFF
clone_size: NA
d_call: TRBD2
v_call: TRBV19
j_call: TRBJ2-1

cdr3_nt: TGTGCCAGCCTGAGCGGGGGGGCCACAGATACGCAGTATTTT
cdr3_aa: CASLSGGATDTQYF
clone_size: NA
d_call: TRBD2
v_call: TRBV28
j_call: TRBJ2-3

cdr3_nt: TGTGCCAGCAGTCCAGGCCCTCAGAGGTTAGGTGAAGCTTTCTTT
cdr3_aa: CASSPGPQRLGEAFF
clone_size: few
d_call: NA
v_call: TRBV6-5
j_call: TRBJ1-1

cdr3_nt: TGTGCCTGGAACTGGGTCGGGGAGCTGTTTTTT
cdr3_aa: CAWNWVGELFF
clone_size: NA
d_call: NA
v_call: TRBV30
j_call: TRBJ2-2

cdr3_nt: TGTGCCAGCAGCTTAGCAGGAGGTAGAGGCAATCAGCCCCAGCATTTT
cdr3_aa: CASSLAGGRGNQPQHF
clone_size: NA
d_call: NA
v_call: TRBV11-2
j_call: TRBJ1-5

cdr3_nt: TGTGCCAGCAGTGAACGGCGGGGGACAGGGCCGTCCGAGCAGTACTTC
cdr3_aa: CASSERRGTGPSEQYF
clone_size: NA
d_call: TRBD1
v_call: TRBV6-1
j_call: TRBJ2-7